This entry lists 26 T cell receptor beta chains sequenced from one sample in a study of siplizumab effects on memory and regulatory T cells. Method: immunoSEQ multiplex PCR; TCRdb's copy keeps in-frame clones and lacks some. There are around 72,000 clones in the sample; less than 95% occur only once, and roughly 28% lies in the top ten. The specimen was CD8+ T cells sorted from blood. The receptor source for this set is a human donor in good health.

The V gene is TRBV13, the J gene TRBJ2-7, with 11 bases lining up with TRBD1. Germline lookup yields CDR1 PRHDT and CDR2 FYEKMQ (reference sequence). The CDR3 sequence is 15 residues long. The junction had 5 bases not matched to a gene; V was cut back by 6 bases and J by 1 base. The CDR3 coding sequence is TGTGCCAGCAGTTCGGGACAGGGGGTTTCCTACGAGCAGTACTTC. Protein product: CASSSGQGVSYEQYF. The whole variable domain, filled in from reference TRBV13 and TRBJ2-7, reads AAGVIQSPRHLIKEKRETATLKCYPIPRHDTVYWYQQGPGQDPQFLISFYEKMQSDKGSIPDRFSAQQFSDYHSELNMSSLELGDSALYFCASSSGQGVSYEQYFGPGTRLTVT.

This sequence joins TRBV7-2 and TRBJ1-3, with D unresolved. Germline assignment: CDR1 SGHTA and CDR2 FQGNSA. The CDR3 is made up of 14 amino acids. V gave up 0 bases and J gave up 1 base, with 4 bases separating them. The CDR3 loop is CASSLAVSGNTIYF. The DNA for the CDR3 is TGTGCCAGCAGCTTAGCGGTATCTGGAAACACCATATATTTT.

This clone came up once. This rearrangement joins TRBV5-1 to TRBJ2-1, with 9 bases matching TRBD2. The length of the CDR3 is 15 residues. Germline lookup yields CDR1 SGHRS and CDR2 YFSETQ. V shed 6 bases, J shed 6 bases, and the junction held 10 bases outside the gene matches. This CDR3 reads CASTQGSGGSNEQFF. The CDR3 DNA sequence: TGCGCCAGCACCCAAGGTAGCGGGGGTTCCAATGAGCAGTTCTTC.

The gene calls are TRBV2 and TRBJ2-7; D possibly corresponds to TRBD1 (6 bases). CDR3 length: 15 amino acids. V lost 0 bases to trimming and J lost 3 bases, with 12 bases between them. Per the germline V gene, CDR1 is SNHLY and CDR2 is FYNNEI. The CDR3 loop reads CASSEALSGDYEQYF. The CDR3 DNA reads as TGTGCCAGCAGTGAAGCGCTTTCAGGGGACTACGAGCAGTACTTC.

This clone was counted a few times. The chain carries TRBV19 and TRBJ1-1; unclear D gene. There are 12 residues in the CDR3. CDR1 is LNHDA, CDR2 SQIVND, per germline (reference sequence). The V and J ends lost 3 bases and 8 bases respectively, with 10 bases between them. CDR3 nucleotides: TGTGCCAGTAGTATTCTGGGAACCGAAGCTTTCTTT. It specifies CASSILGTEAFF.

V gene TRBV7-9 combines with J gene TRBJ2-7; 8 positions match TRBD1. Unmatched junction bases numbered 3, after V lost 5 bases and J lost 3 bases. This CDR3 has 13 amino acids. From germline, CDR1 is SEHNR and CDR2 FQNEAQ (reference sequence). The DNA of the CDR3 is TGTGCCAGCAGCGAGACAGGGGACTACGAGCAGTACTTC. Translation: CASSETGDYEQYF.

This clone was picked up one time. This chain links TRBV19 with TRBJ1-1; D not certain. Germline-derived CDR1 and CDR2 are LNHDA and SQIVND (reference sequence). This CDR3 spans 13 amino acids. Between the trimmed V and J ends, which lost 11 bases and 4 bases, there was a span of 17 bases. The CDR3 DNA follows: TGTGCCTCCAGTCCGGGGAGAGGCACTGAAGCTTTCTTT. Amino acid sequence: CASSPGRGTEAFF. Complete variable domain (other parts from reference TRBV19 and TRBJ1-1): DGGITQSPKYLFRKEGQNVTLSCEQNLNHDAMYWYRQDPGQGLRLIYYSQIVNDFQKGDIAEGYSVSREKKESFPLTVTSAQKNPTAFYLCASSPGRGTEAFFGQGTRLTVV.

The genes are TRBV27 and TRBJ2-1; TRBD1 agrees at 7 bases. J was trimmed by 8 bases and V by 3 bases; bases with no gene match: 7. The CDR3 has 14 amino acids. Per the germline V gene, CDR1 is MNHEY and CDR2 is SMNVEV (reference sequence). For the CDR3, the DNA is TGTGCCAGCAGTTTGGGACAGACTATCTATGAGCAGTTCTTC. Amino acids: CASSLGQTIYEQFF.

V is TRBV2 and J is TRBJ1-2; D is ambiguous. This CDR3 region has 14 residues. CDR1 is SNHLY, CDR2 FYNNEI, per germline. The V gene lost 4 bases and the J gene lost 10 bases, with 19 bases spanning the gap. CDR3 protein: CASSVVVGYEDYTF. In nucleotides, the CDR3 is TGTGCCAGCAGTGTAGTCGTCGGGTATGAGGACTACACCTTC.

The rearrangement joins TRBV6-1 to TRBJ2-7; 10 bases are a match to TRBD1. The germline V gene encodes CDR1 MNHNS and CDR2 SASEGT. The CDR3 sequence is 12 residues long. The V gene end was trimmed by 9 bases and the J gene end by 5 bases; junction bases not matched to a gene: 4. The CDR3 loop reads CASGTGVHEQYF. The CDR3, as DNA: TGTGCCAGTGGGACAGGGGTCCACGAGCAGTACTTC.

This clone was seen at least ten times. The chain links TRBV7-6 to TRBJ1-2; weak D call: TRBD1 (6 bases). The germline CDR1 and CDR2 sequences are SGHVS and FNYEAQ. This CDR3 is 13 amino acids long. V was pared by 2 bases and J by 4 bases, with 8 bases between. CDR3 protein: CASSLTGPYGYTF. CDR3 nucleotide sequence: TGTGCCAGCAGCTTAACAGGGCCCTATGGCTACACCTTC.

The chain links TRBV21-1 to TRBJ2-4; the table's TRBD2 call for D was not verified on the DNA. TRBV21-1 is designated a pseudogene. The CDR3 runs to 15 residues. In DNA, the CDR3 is TGTGCCAGCAGCGCGAGGGGAGGGACCAAAAACATTCAGTACTTC. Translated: CASSARGGTKNIQYF.

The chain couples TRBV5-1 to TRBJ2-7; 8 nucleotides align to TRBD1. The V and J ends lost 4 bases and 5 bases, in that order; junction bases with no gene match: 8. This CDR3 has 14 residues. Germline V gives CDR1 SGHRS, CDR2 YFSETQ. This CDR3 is CASSPGQGGDEQYF. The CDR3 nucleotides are TGCGCCAGCAGCCCCGGACAGGGTGGCGACGAGCAGTACTTC.

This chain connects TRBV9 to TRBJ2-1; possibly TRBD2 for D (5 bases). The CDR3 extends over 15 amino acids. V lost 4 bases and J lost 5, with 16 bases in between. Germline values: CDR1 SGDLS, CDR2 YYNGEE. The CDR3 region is CASSPLDLSDNEQFF. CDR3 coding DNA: TGTGCCAGCAGCCCACTAGACCTGAGCGACAATGAGCAGTTCTTC. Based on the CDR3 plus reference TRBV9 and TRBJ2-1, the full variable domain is DSGVTQTPKHLITATGQRVTLRCSPRSGDLSVYWYQQSLDQGLQFLIQYYNGEERAKGNILERFSAQQFPDLHSELNLSSLELGDSALYFCASSPLDLSDNEQFFGPGTRLTVL.

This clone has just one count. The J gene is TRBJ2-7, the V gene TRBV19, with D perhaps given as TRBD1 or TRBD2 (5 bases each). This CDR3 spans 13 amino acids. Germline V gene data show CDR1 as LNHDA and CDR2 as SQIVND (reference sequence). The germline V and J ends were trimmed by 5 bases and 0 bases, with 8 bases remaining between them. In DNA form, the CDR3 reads TGTGCCAGTAGTTCAGGGAGCTCCTACGAGCAGTACTTC. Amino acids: CASSSGSSYEQYF.

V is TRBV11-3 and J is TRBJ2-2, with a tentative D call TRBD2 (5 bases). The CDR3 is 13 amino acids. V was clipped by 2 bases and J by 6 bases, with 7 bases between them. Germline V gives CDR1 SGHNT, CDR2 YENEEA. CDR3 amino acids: CASSLPGSGELFF. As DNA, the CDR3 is TGTGCCAGCAGCTTACCGGGGTCCGGGGAGCTGTTTTTT.

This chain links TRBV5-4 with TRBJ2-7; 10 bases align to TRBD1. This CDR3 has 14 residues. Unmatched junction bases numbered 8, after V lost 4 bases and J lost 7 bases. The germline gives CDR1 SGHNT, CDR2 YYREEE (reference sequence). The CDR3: CASSPGQGNSEQYF. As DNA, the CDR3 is TGTGCCAGCAGCCCGGGACAGGGGAATAGTGAGCAGTACTTC.

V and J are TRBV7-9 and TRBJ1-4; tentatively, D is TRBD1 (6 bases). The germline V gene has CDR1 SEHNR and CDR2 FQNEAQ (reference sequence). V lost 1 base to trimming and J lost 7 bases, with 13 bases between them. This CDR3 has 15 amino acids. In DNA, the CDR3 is TGTGCCAGCAGCTTAGTGGCGGGGGCGCGTGAAAAACTGTTTTTT. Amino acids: CASSLVAGAREKLFF.

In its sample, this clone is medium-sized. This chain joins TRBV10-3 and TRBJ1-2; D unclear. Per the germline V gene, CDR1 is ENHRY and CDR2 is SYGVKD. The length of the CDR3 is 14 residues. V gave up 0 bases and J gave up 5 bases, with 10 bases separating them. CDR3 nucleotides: TGTGCCATCAGTGAGTCCGGGTGGTCTTATGGCTACACCTTC. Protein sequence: CAISESGWSYGYTF.

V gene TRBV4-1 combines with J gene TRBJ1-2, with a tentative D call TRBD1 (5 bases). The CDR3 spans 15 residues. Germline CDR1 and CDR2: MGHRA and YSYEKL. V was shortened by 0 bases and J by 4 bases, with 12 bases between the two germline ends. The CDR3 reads CASSQDFSGSYGYTF. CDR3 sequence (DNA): TGCGCCAGCAGCCAAGATTTCTCAGGGAGCTATGGCTACACCTTC.

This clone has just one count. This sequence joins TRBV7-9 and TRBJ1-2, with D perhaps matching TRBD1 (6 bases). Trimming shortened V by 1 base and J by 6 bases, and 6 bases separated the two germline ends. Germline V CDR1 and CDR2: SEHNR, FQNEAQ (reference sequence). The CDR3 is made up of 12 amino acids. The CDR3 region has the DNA TGTGCCAGCAGCTTAGACAGGGATGGCTACACCTTC. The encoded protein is CASSLDRDGYTF.

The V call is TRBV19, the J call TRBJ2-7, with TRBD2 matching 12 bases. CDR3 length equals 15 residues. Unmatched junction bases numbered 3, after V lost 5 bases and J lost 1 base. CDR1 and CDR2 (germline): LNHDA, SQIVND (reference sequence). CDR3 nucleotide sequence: TGTGCCAGTAGTGTGGGACTAGCGGGTTCCTACGAGCAGTACTTC. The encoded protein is CASSVGLAGSYEQYF.

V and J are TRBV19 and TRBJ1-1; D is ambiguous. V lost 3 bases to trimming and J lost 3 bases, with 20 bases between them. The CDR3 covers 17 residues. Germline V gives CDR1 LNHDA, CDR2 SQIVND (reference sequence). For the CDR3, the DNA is TGTGCCAGTAGTATGAAGGGATTCGGGATTAGGGACACTGAAGCTTTCTTT. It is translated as CASSMKGFGIRDTEAFF.

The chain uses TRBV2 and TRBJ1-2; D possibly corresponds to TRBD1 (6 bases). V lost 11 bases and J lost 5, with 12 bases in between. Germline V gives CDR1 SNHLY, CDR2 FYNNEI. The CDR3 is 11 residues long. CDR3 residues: CARRGGYGYTF. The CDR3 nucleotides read TGTGCCCGAAGGGGGGGGTATGGCTACACCTTC.

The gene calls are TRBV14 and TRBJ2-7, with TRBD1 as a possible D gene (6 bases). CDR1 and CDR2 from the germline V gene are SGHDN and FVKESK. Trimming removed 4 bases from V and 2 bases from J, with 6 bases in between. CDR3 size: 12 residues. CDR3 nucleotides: TGTGCCAGCAGCCGGACAGCCTACGAGCAGTACTTC. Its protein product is CASSRTAYEQYF. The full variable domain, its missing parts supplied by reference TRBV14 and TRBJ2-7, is EAGVTQFPSHSVIEKGQTVTLRCDPISGHDNLYWYRRVMGKEIKFLLHFVKESKQDESGMPNNRFLAERTGGTYSTLKVQPAELEDSGVYFCASSRTAYEQYFGPGTRLTVT.

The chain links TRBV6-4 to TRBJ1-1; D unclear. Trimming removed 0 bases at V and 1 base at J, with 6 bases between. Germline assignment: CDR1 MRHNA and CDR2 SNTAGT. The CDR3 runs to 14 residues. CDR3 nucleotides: TGTGCCAGCAGTGACTCGACGGGGAACACTGAAGCTTTCTTT. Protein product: CASSDSTGNTEAFF.